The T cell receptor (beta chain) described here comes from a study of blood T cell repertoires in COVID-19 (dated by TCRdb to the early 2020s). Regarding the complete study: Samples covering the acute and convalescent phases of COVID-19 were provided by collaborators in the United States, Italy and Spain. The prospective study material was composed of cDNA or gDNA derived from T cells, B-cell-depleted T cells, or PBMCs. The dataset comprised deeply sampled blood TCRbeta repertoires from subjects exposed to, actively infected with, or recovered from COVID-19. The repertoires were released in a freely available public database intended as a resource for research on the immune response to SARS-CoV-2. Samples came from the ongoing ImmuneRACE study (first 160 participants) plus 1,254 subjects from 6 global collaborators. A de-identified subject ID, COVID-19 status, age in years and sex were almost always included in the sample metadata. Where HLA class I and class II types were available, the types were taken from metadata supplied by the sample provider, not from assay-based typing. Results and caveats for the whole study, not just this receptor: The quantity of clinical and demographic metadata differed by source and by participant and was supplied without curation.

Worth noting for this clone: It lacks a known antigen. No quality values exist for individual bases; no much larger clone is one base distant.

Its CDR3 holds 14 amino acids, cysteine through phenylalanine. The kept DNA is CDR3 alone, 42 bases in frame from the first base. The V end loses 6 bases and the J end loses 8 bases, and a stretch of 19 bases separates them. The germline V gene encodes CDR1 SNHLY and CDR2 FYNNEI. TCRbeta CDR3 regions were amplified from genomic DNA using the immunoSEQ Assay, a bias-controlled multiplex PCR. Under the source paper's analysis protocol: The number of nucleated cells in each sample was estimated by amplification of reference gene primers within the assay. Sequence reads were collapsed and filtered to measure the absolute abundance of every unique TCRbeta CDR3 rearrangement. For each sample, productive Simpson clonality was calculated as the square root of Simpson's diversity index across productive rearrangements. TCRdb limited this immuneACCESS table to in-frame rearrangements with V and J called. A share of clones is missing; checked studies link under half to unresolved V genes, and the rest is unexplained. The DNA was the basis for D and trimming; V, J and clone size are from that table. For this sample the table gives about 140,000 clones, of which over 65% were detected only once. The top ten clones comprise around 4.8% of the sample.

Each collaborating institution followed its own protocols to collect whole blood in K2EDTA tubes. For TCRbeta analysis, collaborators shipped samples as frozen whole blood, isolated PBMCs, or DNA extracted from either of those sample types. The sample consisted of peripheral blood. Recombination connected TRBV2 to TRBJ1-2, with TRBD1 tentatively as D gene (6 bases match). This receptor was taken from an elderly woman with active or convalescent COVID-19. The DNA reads TGTGCCAGCAGCTCCTCCGACAGGTTTGACGGCTACACCTTC. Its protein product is CASSSSDRFDGYTF.